One sample yielded the 28 T cell receptor beta chains listed below, sequenced in a study of T cells in Graves' hyperthyroidism and ophthalmopathy. The TCR beta CDR3 regions underwent amplification using RNA transcripts as the source. First-round RT-PCR of the TCR CDR3 relied on the HTBI primer set. TCRdb reanalysed the multiplex PCR reads using MiXCR and keeps one entry per CDR3 protein. The table has 450,000 to 700,000 distinct CDR3 sequences, 40% to 55% seen once. Sequenced input: peripheral blood or thyroid tissue (not recorded which). The receptors stem from a woman between 18 and 30 years old with Graves' hyperthyroidism.

J is TRBJ1-1 and V is TRBV7-2; D remains ambiguous. Germline CDR1 SGHTA, CDR2 FQGNSA. The CDR3 loop spans 10 amino acids. V gave up 5 bases and J gave up 12 bases, with 10 bases separating them. The CDR3 here is CASSARLSFF. CDR3 nucleotide sequence: TGTGCCAGCAGCGCCAGACTATCTTTCTTT.

The gene calls are TRBV19 and TRBJ1-2, with 10 bases matching TRBD1. Germline CDR1 reads LNHDA; CDR2 reads SQIVND (reference sequence). CDR3 length: 15 residues. V lost 5 bases to trimming and J lost 4 bases; unmatched junction nucleotides: 7. Here the CDR3 reads CASSARQGAFYGYTF. CDR3 sequence (DNA): TGTGCCAGTAGTGCAAGACAGGGGGCTTTCTATGGCTACACCTTC.

The chain couples TRBV15 to TRBJ1-2; 11 nucleotides match TRBD1. Trimming cost V 3 bases and J 4 bases; bases outside gene matches: 10. Germline V gene lookup returns CDR1 LNHNV and CDR2 YYDKDF (reference sequence). The CDR3 has 17 residues. CDR3 region: CATSSQGQGAMSYGYTF. CDR3 DNA: TGTGCCACCAGCAGCCAAGGACAGGGGGCGATGTCCTATGGCTACACCTTC.

This clonotype was seen repeatedly, ten times or more. The V gene is TRBV27, the J gene TRBJ2-7, with TRBD1 matching over 9 bases. In germline, CDR1 is MNHEY, CDR2 SMNVEV (reference sequence). The V and J ends lost 5 bases and 5 bases, in that order; junction bases with no gene match: 10. This CDR3 is 15 amino acids long. The CDR3 DNA is TGTGCCAGCAGTCTTCGCGGGACAGGGAAACACGAGCAGTACTTC. Residues: CASSLRGTGKHEQYF.

This clonotype showed up just a few times. This rearrangement joins TRBV6-5 to TRBJ1-2; a weak D match, TRBD1 (5 bases). This CDR3 is 15 amino acids long. Trimming pared 5 bases from V and 4 bases from J, leaving 17 bases between. In germline, CDR1 is MNHEY, CDR2 SVGAGI. The CDR3 nucleotides are TGTGCCAGCAGTGCCAACAGGATTCCCATCTATGGCTACACCTTC. It translates to CASSANRIPIYGYTF.

This clonotype appeared once. This sequence joins TRBV12-3 or TRBV12-4 and TRBJ2-5, with TRBD1 matching 9 bases. The trim removed 4 bases at V and 5 bases at J, leaving 11 bases unmatched. The length of the CDR3 is 16 residues. CDR3 DNA sequence: TGTGCCAGCAGTTCAACAGGGGGCGGACTAGGGGAGACCCAGTACTTC. The encoded protein is CASSSTGGGLGETQYF.

This clonotype was counted at least ten times. The chain carries TRBV19 and TRBJ1-5; 7 bases agree with TRBD1. CDR1 and CDR2 from the germline V gene are LNHDA and SQIVND (reference sequence). CDR3 length equals 16 residues. J lost 4 bases, V lost 2 bases, and 8 bases had no gene match. CDR3 coding DNA: TGTGCCAGTAGTATACGTCGGACAGGACTGAATCAGCCCCAGCATTTT. Its protein product is CASSIRRTGLNQPQHF.

CDR3: CASSRGGQGKGYTF. DNA for the CDR3: TGTGCCAGCAGCAGAGGAGGGCAGGGGAAGGGCTACACCTTC. The chain is built from TRBV11-3 and TRBJ1-2; weak D call: TRBD1 (6 bases). Germline CDR1 reads SGHNT; CDR2 reads YENEEA. The CDR3 consists of 14 residues. Trimming took off 5 bases at V and 8 bases at J, with 18 bases between the two ends.

The sample holds many counts of this clonotype. V is TRBV5-6 and J is TRBJ2-7; 7 bases are a match to TRBD1. Trimming removed 4 bases from V and 5 bases from J; junction bases left unmatched: 9. The length of the CDR3 is 14 residues. Germline CDR1 is SGHDT and CDR2 is YYEEEE. Here the CDR3 reads CASSPRQGSHEQYF. The CDR3 DNA follows: TGTGCCAGCAGCCCGCGACAGGGATCGCACGAGCAGTACTTC.

This chain links TRBV29-1 with TRBJ2-7; 7 positions match TRBD2. V lost 5 bases, J lost 2 bases, and 9 bases stayed unmatched. Germline V CDR1 and CDR2: SQVTM, ANQGSEA. CDR3 length: 14 residues. The CDR3 loop is CSVSGGGGAYEQYF. As DNA, the CDR3 is TGCAGCGTTAGTGGTGGCGGGGGAGCCTACGAGCAGTACTTC.

This clonotype was observed a handful of times. The CDR3 loop reads CASSPALNSNQPQHF. CDR3 DNA: TGTGCCAGCAGCCCCGCCTTGAATAGCAATCAGCCCCAGCATTTT. The rearrangement joins TRBV27 to TRBJ1-5, with no clear D. In germline, CDR1 is MNHEY, CDR2 SMNVEV (reference sequence). This CDR3 contains 15 residues. The V end was cut by 6 bases, the J end by 0 bases, with 12 bases between.

This clonotype was counted ten times or more. This rearrangement joins TRBV5-6 to TRBJ2-7; TRBD2 matches 10 bases. The CDR3 length is 15 residues. The germline CDR1 and CDR2 sequences are SGHDT and YYEEEE. V gave up 5 bases and J gave up 4 bases; unmatched junction bases: 9. CDR3 nucleotides: TGTGCCAGCAGACCCAGCGGGAGGGAATTATACGAGCAGTACTTC. This sequence encodes CASRPSGRELYEQYF.

This clonotype was seen more than once but under ten times. The V gene is TRBV5-1, the J gene TRBJ2-1, with TRBD1 identical over 9 bases. The CDR3 has 16 amino acids. From germline, CDR1 is SGHRS and CDR2 YFSETQ. The V and J ends lost 4 bases and 1 base, in that order; junction bases with no gene match: 6. CDR3 in amino acids: CASSPGDRGSYNEQFF. The CDR3 DNA reads as TGCGCCAGCAGCCCGGGAGACAGGGGGTCCTACAATGAGCAGTTCTTC. The full variable domain, rest sourced from reference TRBV5-1 and TRBJ2-1, is KAGVTQTPRYLIKTRGQQVTLSCSPISGHRSVSWYQQTPGQGLQFLFEYFSETQRNKGNFPGRFSGRQFSNSRSEMNVSTLELGDSALYLCASSPGDRGSYNEQFFGPGTRLTVL.

CDR3: CATQEGDTQYF. The CDR3 nucleotides are TGTGCCACCCAGGAGGGAGATACGCAGTATTTT. This rearrangement joins TRBV24-1 to TRBJ2-3, with a tentative D call TRBD2 (6 bases). With 9 bases removed from V and 5 bases from J, the gap between germline ends came to 8 bases. CDR3 length equals 11 residues. Per germline, CDR1 KGHDR and CDR2 SFDVKD.

The CDR3 region has the DNA TGTGCCACCAGCAGAGTTAGCGGGATTGACACGCAGTATTTT. The encoded protein is CATSRVSGIDTQYF. V is TRBV15 and J is TRBJ2-3; 8 nucleotides align to TRBD2. The CDR3 has 14 amino acids. The V gene end was trimmed by 1 base and the J gene end by 9 bases; junction bases not matched to a gene: 6. In germline, CDR1 is LNHNV, CDR2 YYDKDF (reference sequence).

The V gene is TRBV7-9, the J gene TRBJ1-4, with D possibly TRBD1 on 6 matching bases. Between the trimmed V and J ends, which lost 5 bases and 7 bases, there was a span of 17 bases. The CDR3 sequence is 15 residues long. Germline V CDR1 and CDR2: SEHNR, FQNEAQ (reference sequence). The DNA for the CDR3 is TGTGCCAGCAGCCAAAACAGGGAGCGAGGTGAAAAACTGTTTTTT. It encodes CASSQNRERGEKLFF.

CDR3 DNA: TGCAGCAGTGAAAGGTGGATCCGAAATCAGCCCCAGCATTTT. Protein: CSSERWIRNQPQHF. V and J are TRBV29-1 and TRBJ1-5; the D is unclear. V lost 8 bases to trimming and J lost 4 bases, with 18 bases between them. The CDR3 has 14 residues. CDR1 and CDR2 (germline): SQVTM, ANQGSEA.

The genes are TRBV10-3 and TRBJ2-5; the match to TRBD1 covers 10 bases. The CDR3 has 16 amino acids. V dropped 6 bases and J dropped 3; count of bases not matched to a gene: 10. The germline V gene encodes CDR1 ENHRY and CDR2 SYGVKD. The DNA for the CDR3 is TGTGCCATCAGGGAATCTCCGGGACAGGGGAAAGAGACCCAGTACTTC. It specifies CAIRESPGQGKETQYF.

This clonotype was seen ten or more times. The chain combines TRBV7-9 with TRBJ1-1; 8 nucleotides align to TRBD1. The CDR3 has 15 amino acids. Germline V gene sequence: CDR1 SEHNR, CDR2 FQNEAQ (reference sequence). V trimming: 3 bases; J trimming: 2 bases; junction bases outside the gene matches: 5. CDR3 nucleotide sequence: TGTGCCAGCAGCTTTCAGGGGGCGGCAAACACTGAAGCTTTCTTT. It yields the protein CASSFQGAANTEAFF.

This clonotype has at least ten counts. The chain recombines TRBV7-9 with TRBJ2-7; D perhaps matches TRBD2 (5 bases). Deletions cut 5 bases from V and 0 bases from J, with 20 bases between. CDR3 length equals 17 residues. CDR1 is SEHNR, CDR2 FQNEAQ, per germline (reference sequence). The chain's CDR3 is CASSPNADGDYSYEQYF. CDR3 nucleotide sequence: TGTGCCAGCAGCCCGAATGCGGACGGAGACTACTCCTACGAGCAGTACTTC.

This clonotype was observed a single time. The rearrangement links TRBV20-1 to TRBJ2-1; 13 positions match TRBD2. V lost 5 bases and J lost 0; bases outside the gene matches: 10. Germline CDR1 and CDR2: DFQATT and SNEGSKA (reference sequence). This CDR3 is built from 18 residues. The CDR3: CSAPRTSGSSGSYNEQFF. CDR3 DNA sequence: TGCAGTGCTCCTCGGACTAGCGGGAGTTCGGGCTCCTACAATGAGCAGTTCTTC.

The chain joins TRBV15 to TRBJ2-7, with 7 nucleotides matching TRBD2. CDR3 size: 12 residues. V dropped 7 bases and J dropped 5; count of bases not matched to a gene: 5. Germline V gene lookup returns CDR1 LNHNV and CDR2 YYDKDF (reference sequence). The CDR3 spells CATITAGDEQYF. The CDR3 DNA sequence: TGTGCCACCATTACCGCGGGGGACGAGCAGTACTTC.

CDR3 region: CASSAFLTGDTQYF. The CDR3 bases are TGTGCCAGCAGCGCCTTTCTCACGGGGGATACGCAGTATTTT. This sequence joins TRBV9 and TRBJ2-3; perhaps TRBD2 as D (5 bases). Germline assignment: CDR1 SGDLS and CDR2 YYNGEE. The V end was cut by 3 bases, the J end by 6 bases, with 14 bases between. The CDR3 runs to 14 residues.

A few counts support this clonotype. V and J are TRBV28 and TRBJ1-2; 7 nucleotides line up with TRBD1. Germline CDR1 is MDHEN and CDR2 is SYDVKM. This CDR3 region has 14 residues. The V segment lost 5 bases and the J segment 8 bases; nucleotides outside the gene matches: 11. The CDR3 DNA is TGTGCCAGCAGTCCAAACTGGACAGGTGGCGGCTACACCTTC. This gives the protein CASSPNWTGGGYTF.

This clonotype was counted only a few times. V gene TRBV7-3 combines with J gene TRBJ2-7; 11 nucleotides align to TRBD1. This CDR3 spans 17 amino acids. Trimming took 5 bases from V and 3 from J; bases not matched to a gene: 12. Per germline, CDR1 SGHTA and CDR2 FQGTGA. This CDR3 is CASSPSDRGPMGYEQYF. CDR3 DNA sequence: TGTGCCAGCAGCCCCTCGGACAGGGGGCCCATGGGCTACGAGCAGTACTTC.

The chain employs TRBV7-2 and TRBJ2-3, with D unresolved. The CDR3 is 14 amino acids. Germline lookup yields CDR1 SGHTA and CDR2 FQGNSA. Trimming pared 3 bases from V and 5 bases from J, leaving 12 bases between. CDR3 DNA: TGTGCCAGCAGCTTTGGCCTTTCACGAGATACGCAGTATTTT. Translated, it gives CASSFGLSRDTQYF.

The J gene is TRBJ2-1, the V gene TRBV2; 11 bases line up with TRBD1. The germline CDR1 and CDR2 sequences are SNHLY and FYNNEI. The CDR3 has 13 amino acids. After removal of 9 bases from V and 7 bases from J, the junction contained 5 bases not matched to a gene. CDR3 loop: CARGDRGVNEQFF. For the CDR3, the DNA is TGTGCCAGAGGGGACAGGGGGGTGAATGAGCAGTTCTTC.

Only a few counts were recorded for this clonotype. The chain employs TRBV9 and TRBJ2-5; no clear D. The length of the CDR3 is 15 residues. Per germline, CDR1 SGDLS and CDR2 YYNGEE. V lost 0 bases and J lost 0, with 9 bases in between. The CDR3 region is CASSVGGAYQETQYF. As DNA, the CDR3 is TGTGCCAGCAGCGTAGGAGGAGCGTACCAAGAGACCCAGTACTTC.